The following is a T cell receptor beta chain sequence with its context. Its antigen is undetermined. With 3 bases removed from V and 0 bases from J, the gap between germline ends came to 6 bases. The CDR3 has 13 amino acids. In germline, CDR1 is KGHSH, CDR2 LQKENI. The sample belongs to a study of PD-1 blockade in classical Hodgkin lymphoma. Points from the study as a whole: Newly diagnosed patients reportedly had lower baseline TCR diversity than healthy donors. Repertoire difference causes, possibly disease activity or prior therapy, remain undefined.

Method: immunoSEQ multiplex PCR; TCRdb's copy keeps in-frame clones and lacks some. The sample carries about 3,300 clones, about four fifths recorded once. Regarding time point: newly diagnosed, previously untreated cHL patient sample. Magnetic negative selection was used to purify CD4+ T cells from thawed PBMCs. The study compared against PBMCs from newly diagnosed, untreated classical Hodgkin lymphoma. This clonotype originated in a human donor with classical Hodgkin lymphoma. The V call is TRBV18, the J call TRBJ2-7, with D perhaps matching TRBD1 (5 bases). Sequencing was performed on CD4+ T cells from blood. CDR3 protein: CASSPDSSYEQYF. Written as DNA, the CDR3 is TGTGCCAGCTCACCTGACAGCTCCTACGAGCAGTACTTC.